The T cell receptor (beta chain) described here comes from a study of beta chain features in type 1 diabetes. The isolated RNA, all of it, was reverse transcribed, so expressed TCRB transcripts were what got sequenced. TCRdb keeps only in-frame clones here, not all; method: immunoSEQ multiplex PCR. The data show approximately 150,000 clones, 9% to 10% seen once. Trimming stripped 1 base from V and 2 bases from J, with 9 bases between. The length of the CDR3 is 14 residues. Germline loops: CDR1 LGHNA, CDR2 YSLEER. The V call is TRBV4-3, the J call TRBJ2-7; maybe TRBD1 (6 bases). The sequencing sample was made of central memory CD4+ T cells from blood. This TCR came from a woman younger than 35 in good health. The CDR3 DNA reads TGCGCCAGCAGCCAAGTAGGGGGAACCTACGAGCAGTACTTC. This codes for CASSQVGGTYEQYF.